The 31 T cell receptor beta chains listed next were all sequenced from one sample in a study of cytomegalovirus exposure and HLA in healthy donors (dated by TCRdb to the late 2010s). The receptor library was made with the immunoSEQ multiplex PCR assay. The multiplex PCR relied on a mix of 60 forward primers for TCR Vbeta segments and 13 reverse primers for TCR Jbeta segments. TCRdb carries this immuneACCESS record with in-frame sequences only. Its versions omit some clonotypes, under half of them owing to an unresolved V gene in the studies checked, with the rest unexplained. For this sample there are approximately 110,000 clones; about 74% appear just once. Roughly 4% of the sample comes from the top ten. The sequenced material came from PBMCs. The receptors derive from a woman between 45 and 65 years old in good health and CMV-seropositive.

This rearrangement joins TRBV5-1 to TRBJ2-5; possible D gene TRBD2, 6 bases. With 0 bases removed from V and 5 bases from J, the gap between germline ends came to 14 bases. The CDR3 length is 15 residues. CDR1 is SGHRS, CDR2 YFSETQ, per germline. CDR3 DNA: TGCGCCAGCAGCTTGGAAGGCGGGGCCGGGGAGACCCAGTACTTC. Protein sequence: CASSLEGGAGETQYF.

CDR3 loop: CASRLAGNSNEQFF. Written as DNA, the CDR3 is TGTGCCAGCAGGTTGGCGGGGAATTCAAATGAGCAGTTCTTC. V gene TRBV2 combines with J gene TRBJ2-1; TRBD2 is a possible D gene (6 bases). Germline CDR1 SNHLY, CDR2 FYNNEI. The CDR3 loop spans 14 amino acids. Trimming stripped 6 bases from V and 7 bases from J, with 16 bases between.

The chain employs TRBV4-2 and TRBJ1-6; 7 nucleotides align to TRBD1. The J segment lost 7 bases and the V segment lost 1 base, leaving 4 bases of the junction unmatched. The V gene's germline CDR1 is LGHNA and CDR2 YNFKEQ. The length of the CDR3 is 15 residues. CDR3 DNA sequence: TGTGCCAGCAGCCAAGGACAGGGTGAAAATTCACCCCTCCACTTT. Translated, it gives CASSQGQGENSPLHF.

This chain connects TRBV19 to TRBJ2-5; TRBD2 aligns across 7 bases. This CDR3 is built from 15 residues. Germline CDR1 LNHDA, CDR2 SQIVND (reference sequence). V lost 3 bases to trimming and J lost 2 bases; unmatched junction nucleotides: 6. CDR3 sequence reads: CASSIRLAQQETQYF. CDR3 DNA: TGTGCCAGTAGTATCAGACTAGCCCAGCAAGAGACCCAGTACTTC.

This chain links TRBV28 with TRBJ2-7; D uncertain. The CDR3 has 11 residues. V dropped 5 bases and J dropped 7 bases, with 9 bases sitting between them. Per the germline V gene, CDR1 is MDHEN and CDR2 is SYDVKM. The CDR3 is CASSLLREQYF. The CDR3 bases are TGTGCCAGCAGTCTCCTCAGGGAGCAGTACTTC.

This clone was seen once. V usage is TRBV21-1 and J usage is TRBJ1-2. TRBV21-1 is reported as a pseudogene. The length of the CDR3 is 15 residues. CDR3 bases: TGTGCCAGCAGCAAAGTTCCCCCCACTCTATATGGCTACACCTTC. This translates into CASSKVPPTLYGYTF.

The chain has TRBV7-2 and TRBJ2-6; 7 nucleotides align to TRBD1. With 4 bases clipped from V and 2 bases from J, the junction kept 14 bases outside the gene matches. Germline CDR1 is SGHTA and CDR2 is FQGNSA. CDR3 length equals 19 residues. The DNA of the CDR3 is TGTGCCAGCAGCTCATACACGGGACAGATTAAAGCTGGGGCCAACGTCCTGACTTTC. It yields the protein CASSSYTGQIKAGANVLTF.

Note on this clone: Other DNA sequences within the sample encode an identical CDR3. The chain carries TRBV19 and TRBJ1-2, with TRBD1 matching over 7 bases. CDR3 size: 13 residues. Germline trimming cut 7 bases from V and 2 bases from J; bases unmatched to any gene: 4. The germline gives CDR1 LNHDA, CDR2 SQIVND (reference sequence). Written as DNA, the CDR3 is TGTGCCAGTACCCCACAGGGGAACTATGGCTACACCTTC. It codes for CASTPQGNYGYTF.

The chain links TRBV2 to TRBJ1-5; D remains ambiguous. Trimming removed 10 bases from V and 4 bases from J, with 11 bases in between. Germline V gives CDR1 SNHLY, CDR2 FYNNEI. The CDR3 spans 12 residues. The CDR3 is CAISEGNQPQHF. CDR3 bases: TGTGCCATCTCAGAGGGAAATCAGCCCCAGCATTTT.

The chain combines TRBV7-9 with TRBJ1-1, with D unresolved. Looked up from germline, CDR1 is SEHNR and CDR2 is FQNEAQ (reference sequence). With 3 bases removed from V and 0 bases from J, the gap between germline ends came to 11 bases. There are 15 residues in the CDR3. CDR3 region: CASSLGRQMNTEAFF. The CDR3 DNA sequence: TGTGCCAGCAGCTTGGGCAGGCAGATGAACACTGAAGCTTTCTTT.

The chain employs TRBV28 and TRBJ1-2; 8 nucleotides line up with TRBD1. V lost 5 bases and J lost 4; bases outside the gene matches: 3. Per the germline V gene, CDR1 is MDHEN and CDR2 is SYDVKM. The CDR3 loop spans 13 amino acids. CDR3 amino acids: CASSLTGAYGYTF. The CDR3 region has the DNA TGTGCCAGCAGTCTGACAGGGGCCTATGGCTACACCTTC.

This chain connects TRBV2 to TRBJ1-5; TRBD1 matches 10 bases. Losses at the gene ends were 5 bases for V and 4 bases for J; bases not matched to a gene: 5. Looked up from germline, CDR1 is SNHLY and CDR2 is FYNNEI. This CDR3 is built from 15 residues. The chain's CDR3 is CASSMTGGSNQPQHF. As DNA, the CDR3 is TGTGCCAGCAGTATGACAGGGGGCTCGAATCAGCCCCAGCATTTT.

The chain recombines TRBV2 with TRBJ2-7; 9 bases fit TRBD2. J was trimmed by 7 bases and V by 8 bases; bases with no gene match: 9. The germline CDR1 and CDR2 sequences are SNHLY and FYNNEI. The CDR3 is 13 amino acids. The CDR3: CASGGTSRGEQYF. CDR3 DNA: TGTGCCAGCGGCGGGACTAGCCGGGGGGAGCAGTACTTC.

This rearrangement joins TRBV11-3 to TRBJ2-7; the match to TRBD2 covers 7 bases. Germline CDR1 reads SGHNT; CDR2 reads YENEEA. The CDR3 sequence is 16 residues long. V shed 0 bases, J shed 0 bases, and the junction held 5 bases outside the gene matches. CDR3 sequence: CASSLERGGGSYEQYF. CDR3 in DNA: TGTGCCAGCAGCTTAGAACGCGGGGGAGGCTCCTACGAGCAGTACTTC.

The sample holds one count of this clone. The chain's CDR3 is CASSLGAGYEQYF. The CDR3 nucleotides are TGTGCCAGCAGCTTAGGGGCCGGTTACGAGCAGTACTTC. V is TRBV11-3 and J is TRBJ2-7; D is undetermined. The germline V and J ends were trimmed by 1 base and 4 bases, with 8 bases remaining between them. CDR1 SGHNT and CDR2 YENEEA come from the germline V gene. This CDR3 comprises 13 residues.

This sequence joins TRBV7-2 and TRBJ2-5, with D perhaps matching TRBD2 (6 bases). V lost 1 base to trimming and J lost 4 bases, with 19 bases between them. Germline CDR1 and CDR2: SGHTA and FQGNSA. This CDR3 has 17 residues. In nucleotides, the CDR3 is TGTGCCAGCAGCTTAGACGGTACTGGCGGGGTCGGAGAGACCCAGTACTTC. Its protein product is CASSLDGTGGVGETQYF.

This clone has only a few counts. The chain couples TRBV2 to TRBJ1-5; no definite D call. Trimming took 6 bases from V and 6 from J, leaving 12 bases between them. Germline values: CDR1 SNHLY, CDR2 FYNNEI. This CDR3 has 13 amino acids. The CDR3 loop is CASRLDGSQPQHF. The CDR3 DNA is TGTGCCAGCAGACTAGACGGGTCTCAGCCCCAGCATTTT.

CDR3 amino acids: CAWREAWSNQPQHF. The DNA of the CDR3 is TGTGCCTGGAGGGAGGCTTGGAGCAATCAGCCCCAGCATTTT. V usage is TRBV30 and J usage is TRBJ1-5; no clear D gene. V gave up 3 bases and J gave up 1 base, with 10 bases separating them. CDR3 size: 14 residues. Germline loops: CDR1 GTSNPN, CDR2 SVGIG (reference sequence).

This chain uses TRBV5-1 with TRBJ2-1; 14 nucleotides align to TRBD2. The trim removed 4 bases at V and 9 bases at J, leaving 12 bases unmatched. The CDR3 extends over 17 amino acids. The germline V gene encodes CDR1 SGHRS and CDR2 YFSETQ. The CDR3 spells CASSPGGTSGGSGEQFF. The CDR3 DNA sequence: TGCGCCAGCAGCCCGGGAGGGACTAGCGGGGGATCGGGTGAGCAGTTCTTC.

The chain combines TRBV4-1 with TRBJ1-2; TRBD1 might be the D (6 bases). The germline V gene has CDR1 MGHRA and CDR2 YSYEKL. Trimming stripped 1 base from V and 2 bases from J, with 17 bases between. This CDR3 spans 17 amino acids. The CDR3 region is CASSQGPGGGPNYGYTF. The CDR3, as DNA: TGCGCCAGCAGCCAAGGGCCTGGGGGGGGCCCCAACTATGGCTACACCTTC.

The rearrangement joins TRBV14 to TRBJ2-1; a possible D gene is TRBD1 (6 bases). CDR1 is SGHDN and CDR2 is FVKESK in the germline V gene. This CDR3 has 14 amino acids. With 2 bases removed from V and 7 bases from J, the gap between germline ends came to 12 bases. Here the CDR3 DNA reads TGTGCCAGCAGCCAACGACAACAGGGAAATGAGCAGTTCTTC. Its protein product is CASSQRQQGNEQFF.

The rearrangement links TRBV7-2 to TRBJ2-1; D is perhaps TRBD2 (5 bases). This CDR3 has 14 amino acids. Germline assignment: CDR1 SGHTA and CDR2 FQGNSA. The ends were cut back, 5 bases at V and 8 bases at J, with 16 bases in the middle. The CDR3 coding sequence is TGTGCCAGCAGCCCACAACCGATCGGGGATGAGCAGTTCTTC. Translated, it gives CASSPQPIGDEQFF.

The chain has TRBV6-5 and TRBJ1-1; TRBD1 matches at 8 bases. Germline CDR1 reads MNHEY; CDR2 reads SVGAGI. With 4 bases clipped from V and 6 bases from J, the junction kept 10 bases outside the gene matches. The CDR3 length is 15 residues. The CDR3 DNA is TGTGCCAGCAGTTCCATCCACCGACAGGGGCCTGAAGCTTTCTTT. Protein product: CASSSIHRQGPEAFF.

CDR3 sequence reads: CASSVPGHGSYEQYF. The CDR3 nucleotides are TGTGCCAGCAGTGTCCCGGGACATGGCTCCTACGAGCAGTACTTC. This chain connects TRBV5-4 to TRBJ2-7; maybe TRBD1 (6 bases). V lost 5 bases, J lost 0 bases, and 15 bases lay in between. CDR1 and CDR2 (germline): SGHNT, YYREEE (reference sequence). This CDR3 contains 15 residues.

This clone turned up a few times. The chain joins TRBV2 to TRBJ2-1, with D maybe TRBD1 (7 bases). Germline loops: CDR1 SNHLY, CDR2 FYNNEI. The CDR3 is made up of 12 amino acids. V was pared by 6 bases and J by 8 bases, with 11 bases between. This chain's CDR3 is CASRGGGDEQFF. DNA for the CDR3: TGTGCCAGCAGAGGAGGGGGCGATGAGCAGTTCTTC.

The chain combines TRBV5-1 with TRBJ2-5; D is perhaps TRBD1 (6 bases). Germline V CDR1 and CDR2: SGHRS, YFSETQ. This CDR3 is 15 amino acids long. V was shortened by 3 bases and J by 3 bases, with 15 bases between the two germline ends. The CDR3 region is CASSSAGVRKETQYF. Written as DNA, the CDR3 is TGCGCCAGCAGCTCGGCAGGGGTCAGGAAAGAGACCCAGTACTTC.

The rearrangement uses TRBV28 and TRBJ1-5; the match to TRBD1 covers 7 bases. Germline CDR1 reads MDHEN; CDR2 reads SYDVKM. V lost 1 base and J lost 4; bases outside the gene matches: 4. CDR3 length: 15 amino acids. The CDR3 region is CASSLFPGGNQPQHF. The CDR3 DNA reads TGTGCCAGCAGTTTATTTCCAGGGGGTAATCAGCCCCAGCATTTT.

In this sample, this clone turned up a few times. The chain uses TRBV7-2 and TRBJ1-2, with 7 bases matching TRBD1. With 5 bases clipped from V and 9 bases from J, the junction kept 9 bases outside the gene matches. The V gene's germline CDR1 is SGHTA and CDR2 FQGNSA. The CDR3 covers 13 residues. Here the CDR3 reads CASSGGQLMRYTF. DNA of the CDR3: TGTGCCAGCAGCGGGGGACAGCTAATGCGCTACACCTTC.

The genes are TRBV18 and TRBJ2-1; 8 bases are shared with TRBD1. Germline-derived CDR1 and CDR2 are KGHSH and LQKENI. The CDR3 consists of 14 residues. J gave up 7 bases and V 6 bases, and 8 bases lay outside the gene matches. CDR3 coding DNA: TGTGCCAGCTCTCAAGGGACAGGTAGGAATGAGCAGTTCTTC. As protein: CASSQGTGRNEQFF.

This clone was found once. This chain uses TRBV6-1 with TRBJ2-7, with 7 bases identical to TRBD1. The CDR3 sequence is 13 residues long. The germline V gene has CDR1 MNHNS and CDR2 SASEGT. V was clipped by 10 bases and J by 6 bases; unmatched bases: 12. The CDR3 sequence: CATDSGQRTEQYF. The DNA of the CDR3 is TGTGCCACTGACTCGGGACAGAGGACCGAGCAGTACTTC.

This clone was seen a handful of times. This chain links TRBV29-1 with TRBJ1-1, with 7 positions matching TRBD1. The CDR3 length is 12 residues. Germline loops: CDR1 SQVTM, CDR2 ANQGSEA. V shed 6 bases and J 4 bases; nucleotides not matched to a gene: 5. The chain's CDR3 is CSVGTVGTEAFF. The DNA of the CDR3 is TGCAGCGTAGGGACAGTCGGCACTGAAGCTTTCTTT.